This T cell receptor beta chain was recorded in a study of high-grade serous ovarian cancer treatment subgroups. Germline-derived CDR1 and CDR2 are SGHVS and FNYEAQ. With 1 base clipped from V and 1 base from J, the junction kept 1 base outside the gene matches. The CDR3 is made up of 15 amino acids. Tumor tissue was taken before any definitive surgery or chemotherapy was given. The method was immunoSEQ multiplex PCR; TCRdb's version includes in-frame clones alone and lacks a portion of them. Seen here are fewer than 9,000 clones, roughly 76% observed once, and the top ten hold nearly 6.5%. This clone was observed a few times.

This clonotype was obtained from a human donor with high-grade serous ovarian cancer. The sample taken for sequencing was tumor tissue. The chain joins TRBV7-6 to TRBJ2-3; 8 nucleotides line up with TRBD2. Here the CDR3 reads CASSLVSGGTDTQYF. In DNA form, the CDR3 reads TGTGCCAGCAGCTTAGTTAGCGGGGGCACAGATACGCAGTATTTT.